This T cell receptor (beta chain) was profiled in a study of blood T cells in healthy people across ages. The CDR3 extends over 14 amino acids. Germline V gene lookup returns CDR1 DFQATT and CDR2 SNEGSKA (reference sequence). V was shortened by 6 bases and J by 4 bases, with 18 bases between the two germline ends. Sample-barcoded 5' priming and a J-beta primer mix drove a second PCR of roughly 7 to 11 cycles. Every molecule of cDNA carried a tag from a template-switch adaptor with 12 random nucleotides. MiXCR, run by TCRdb on the 5' RACE reads, gives a single entry per CDR3 protein. This sample has about 630,000 distinct CDR3 sequences, with 20% to 25% found just once.

The specimen was blood. This chain connects TRBV20-1 to TRBJ1-1; D may be TRBD1 (6 bases). The clonotype originates from a man aged 70 or older in good health. The DNA for the CDR3 is TGCAGTGCCAGTCGGGGGGGGCTCGTCACTGAAGCTTTCTTT. Residues: CSASRGGLVTEAFF.